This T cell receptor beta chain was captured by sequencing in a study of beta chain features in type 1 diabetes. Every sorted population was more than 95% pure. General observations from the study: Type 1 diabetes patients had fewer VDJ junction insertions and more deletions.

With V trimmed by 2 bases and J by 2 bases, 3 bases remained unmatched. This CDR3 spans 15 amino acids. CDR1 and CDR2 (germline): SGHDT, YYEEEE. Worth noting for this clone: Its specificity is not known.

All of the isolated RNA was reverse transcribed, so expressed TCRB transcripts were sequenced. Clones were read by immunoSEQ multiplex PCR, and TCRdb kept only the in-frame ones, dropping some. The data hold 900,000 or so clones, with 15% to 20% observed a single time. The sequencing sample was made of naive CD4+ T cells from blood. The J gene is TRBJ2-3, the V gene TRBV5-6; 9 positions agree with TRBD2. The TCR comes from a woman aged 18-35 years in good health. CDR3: CASSFQREVTDTQYF. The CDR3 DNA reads TGTGCCAGCAGCTTCCAGCGGGAGGTCACAGATACGCAGTATTTT.